A selection of T cell receptor beta chains follows, all from one sample in a study of blood T cells in healthy people across ages. From the 5' RACE reads, TCRdb called clonotypes with MiXCR, one entry per CDR3 protein. Of approximately 400,000 distinct CDR3 sequences listed, 45% to 65% are singletons. The sequencing input was blood. These receptors were obtained from a man between 60 and 75 years old in good health. Both conserved end residues are part of each CDR3. A D gene is named only where the DNA matches it firmly. A row's size may be missing; if present it is once, few, many or a size class.

j_gene: TRBJ2-3
v_gene: TRBV5-1
abundance: -
d_gene: -
CDR3aa: CASSLASLRERNSTDTQYF
CDR3nt: TGCGCCAGCAGCTTGGCGTCGTTGAGGGAGCGTAATAGCACAGATACGCAGTATTTT

j_gene: TRBJ2-1
v_gene: TRBV7-6
abundance: -
d_gene: TRBD1
CDR3aa: CASSLEGAGTLYNEQFF
CDR3nt: TGTGCCAGCAGCTTAGAGGGGGCCGGGACCCTCTACAATGAGCAGTTCTTC

j_gene: TRBJ1-2
v_gene: TRBV12-3/TRBV12-4
abundance: -
d_gene: -
CDR3aa: CASSSERYGYTF
CDR3nt: TGTGCCAGCAGTTCCGAGAGGTATGGCTACACCTTC

j_gene: TRBJ2-6
v_gene: TRBV7-2
abundance: few
d_gene: TRBD2
CDR3aa: CASTRGAGGLSGANVLTF
CDR3nt: TGTGCCAGCACCAGAGGGGCGGGAGGCCTTTCTGGGGCCAACGTCCTGACTTTC

j_gene: TRBJ1-6
v_gene: TRBV30
abundance: few
d_gene: TRBD1
CDR3aa: CAWGQENSPLHF
CDR3nt: TGTGCCTGGGGACAGGAGAATTCACCCCTCCACTTT

j_gene: TRBJ2-7
v_gene: TRBV7-3
abundance: -
d_gene: TRBD2
CDR3aa: CASSLTPLAGKGYEQYF
CDR3nt: TGTGCCAGCAGCTTAACCCCCCTAGCGGGAAAGGGGTACGAGCAGTACTTC

j_gene: TRBJ2-7
v_gene: TRBV6-2/TRBV6-3
abundance: few
d_gene: -
CDR3aa: CASSYSGFEQYF
CDR3nt: TGTGCCAGCAGTTATTCAGGGTTCGAGCAGTACTTC

j_gene: TRBJ2-1
v_gene: TRBV12-3/TRBV12-4
abundance: -
d_gene: -
CDR3aa: CASTLGRRVLNEQFF
CDR3nt: TGTGCCAGCACCTTGGGCAGGAGGGTGTTAAATGAGCAGTTCTTC

j_gene: TRBJ2-4
v_gene: TRBV28
abundance: -
d_gene: TRBD1
CDR3aa: CASRAGTAKNIQYF
CDR3nt: TGTGCCAGCAGGGCCGGGACAGCTAAAAACATTCAGTACTTC

j_gene: TRBJ2-7
v_gene: TRBV12-3/TRBV12-4
abundance: many
d_gene: -
CDR3aa: CASRAGPDYEQYF
CDR3nt: TGTGCCAGCAGGGCAGGCCCCGACTACGAGCAGTACTTC

j_gene: TRBJ2-7
v_gene: TRBV5-8
abundance: -
d_gene: -
CDR3aa: CASSPTEAYEQYF
CDR3nt: TGTGCCAGCAGCCCGACAGAGGCCTACGAGCAGTACTTC

j_gene: TRBJ2-6
v_gene: TRBV28
abundance: -
d_gene: -
CDR3aa: CASSFGVAVAGANVLTF
CDR3nt: TGTGCCAGCAGTTTCGGGGTGGCGGTCGCTGGGGCCAACGTCCTGACTTTC

j_gene: TRBJ2-2
v_gene: TRBV27
abundance: many
d_gene: TRBD2
CDR3aa: CASTREKRGGRTGELFF
CDR3nt: TGTGCCAGCACACGGGAGAAGCGGGGGGGCCGGACCGGGGAGCTGTTTTTT

j_gene: TRBJ2-7
v_gene: TRBV10-3
abundance: -
d_gene: -
CDR3aa: CAISERGRGVGYEQYF
CDR3nt: TGTGCCATCAGTGAAAGGGGCAGGGGTGTAGGCTACGAGCAGTACTTC

j_gene: TRBJ2-5
v_gene: TRBV5-1
abundance: -
d_gene: -
CDR3aa: CASSVKPQETQYF
CDR3nt: TGCGCCAGCAGCGTGAAACCCCAAGAGACCCAGTACTTC

j_gene: TRBJ2-7
v_gene: TRBV11-1
abundance: once
d_gene: -
CDR3aa: CASSPDPTYEQYF
CDR3nt: TGTGCCAGCAGCCCCGACCCAACCTACGAGCAGTACTTC

j_gene: TRBJ2-7
v_gene: TRBV5-1
abundance: few
d_gene: -
CDR3aa: CASSWTGTGYEQYF
CDR3nt: TGCGCCAGCAGCTGGACCGGGACTGGCTACGAGCAGTACTTC

j_gene: TRBJ1-6
v_gene: TRBV6-6
abundance: -
d_gene: -
CDR3aa: CASRPPGQWNSPLHF
CDR3nt: TGTGCCAGCAGACCACCCGGACAGTGGAATTCACCCCTCCACTTT

j_gene: TRBJ2-7
v_gene: TRBV6-2/TRBV6-3
abundance: -
d_gene: -
CDR3aa: CASSYSVRVLDYEQYF
CDR3nt: TGTGCCAGCAGTTACTCCGTCCGGGTCCTAGACTACGAGCAGTACTTC

j_gene: TRBJ2-5
v_gene: TRBV2
abundance: -
d_gene: TRBD2
CDR3aa: CASSDSTSGGRGETQYF
CDR3nt: TGTGCCAGCAGTGACTCGACTAGCGGGGGTAGAGGAGAGACCCAGTACTTC

j_gene: TRBJ2-2
v_gene: TRBV7-2
abundance: -
d_gene: TRBD2
CDR3aa: CASSYAGGPSTGELFF
CDR3nt: TGTGCCAGCAGCTATGCGGGGGGGCCAAGCACCGGGGAGCTGTTTTTT

j_gene: TRBJ2-7
v_gene: TRBV12-3/TRBV12-4
abundance: few
d_gene: TRBD2
CDR3aa: CASSWGGSLEQYF
CDR3nt: TGTGCCAGCAGTTGGGGCGGGAGCCTCGAGCAGTACTTC

j_gene: TRBJ2-1
v_gene: TRBV18
abundance: -
d_gene: -
CDR3aa: CASSRRQGGDFSEQFF
CDR3nt: TGTGCCAGCTCACGTCGTCAGGGGGGAGACTTTAGTGAGCAGTTCTTC

j_gene: TRBJ2-7
v_gene: TRBV5-1
abundance: -
d_gene: TRBD2
CDR3aa: CASGPSGNSYNEQYF
CDR3nt: TGCGCCAGCGGACCTAGCGGGAATTCCTACAATGAGCAGTACTTC

j_gene: TRBJ2-1
v_gene: TRBV29-1
abundance: -
d_gene: -
CDR3aa: CSVVQGRGYNEQFF
CDR3nt: TGCAGCGTTGTTCAGGGGAGAGGGTACAATGAGCAGTTCTTC

j_gene: TRBJ2-7
v_gene: TRBV27
abundance: few
d_gene: -
CDR3aa: CASKEGDEQYF
CDR3nt: TGTGCCAGCAAGGAAGGTGACGAGCAGTACTTC

j_gene: TRBJ2-1
v_gene: TRBV7-3
abundance: -
d_gene: TRBD2
CDR3aa: CASSLQAGYSSYNEQFF
CDR3nt: TGTGCCAGCAGCTTACAAGCGGGGTACAGCTCCTACAATGAGCAGTTCTTC

j_gene: TRBJ1-2
v_gene: TRBV6-1
abundance: -
d_gene: -
CDR3aa: CASSEARNSPFTF
CDR3nt: TGTGCCAGCAGTGAAGCGCGAAACAGCCCGTTCACCTTC

j_gene: TRBJ2-1
v_gene: TRBV3-1
abundance: -
d_gene: -
CDR3aa: CASSRRRGGEQFF
CDR3nt: TGTGCCAGCAGCCGGCGTAGGGGGGGTGAGCAGTTCTTC

j_gene: TRBJ1-4
v_gene: TRBV30
abundance: once
d_gene: -
CDR3aa: CAWSVSVRGEKLFF
CDR3nt: TGTGCCTGGAGTGTCTCGGTTAGGGGCGAAAAACTGTTTTTT

j_gene: TRBJ1-1
v_gene: TRBV14
abundance: many
d_gene: -
CDR3aa: CASSQYLVNAEAFF
CDR3nt: TGTGCCAGCAGCCAATACCTAGTAAACGCTGAAGCTTTCTTT

j_gene: TRBJ2-5
v_gene: TRBV7-2
abundance: few
d_gene: -
CDR3aa: CASSLADLTDRRETQYF
CDR3nt: TGTGCCAGCAGCTTAGCCGACCTAACCGACCGGCGAGAGACCCAGTACTTC

j_gene: TRBJ2-6
v_gene: TRBV28
abundance: once
d_gene: -
CDR3aa: CASSLGPRLSTGANVLTF
CDR3nt: TGTGCCAGCAGTTTAGGCCCCCGCCTGAGTACTGGGGCCAACGTCCTGACTTTC

j_gene: TRBJ2-5
v_gene: TRBV6-4
abundance: -
d_gene: -
CDR3aa: CASSVGGTRETQYF
CDR3nt: TGTGCCAGCAGTGTTGGAGGGACCAGAGAGACCCAGTACTTC

j_gene: TRBJ2-7
v_gene: TRBV3-1
abundance: -
d_gene: -
CDR3aa: CASSRTALVHNYEQYF
CDR3nt: TGTGCCAGCAGCCGGACAGCCCTAGTCCACAACTACGAGCAGTACTTC

j_gene: TRBJ1-2
v_gene: TRBV12-3/TRBV12-4
abundance: once
d_gene: -
CDR3aa: CASSLSGTPSYGYTF
CDR3nt: TGTGCCAGCAGTTTATCCGGGACACCAAGCTATGGCTACACCTTC

j_gene: TRBJ2-3
v_gene: TRBV20-1
abundance: once
d_gene: -
CDR3aa: CSARGESGTDTQYF
CDR3nt: TGCAGTGCTAGAGGAGAGAGCGGCACAGATACGCAGTATTTT